Listed below are T cell receptor beta chains from one sample, sequenced in a study of spatial heterogeneity in lung cancer. TCRdb called the 5' RACE reads again in MiXCR, with one record for every CDR3 protein. The table lists some 13,000 distinct CDR3 sequences, about 4% of them singletons. The sample here was lung tumor tissue, taken at surgery. The receptors come from a male donor with early-stage non-small cell lung cancer. The CDR3 runs from the conserved cysteine through the conserved F or W. The order of the fields is D gene, J gene, V gene, clone size, CDR3 DNA, CDR3 protein. A D gene is named only where the DNA matches it firmly. Only some rows state a clone size, as once, few, many or a class for expanded clones.

d_call: NA; j_call: TRBJ1-1; v_call: TRBV5-5; clone_size: many; cdr3_nt: TGTGCCAGCAGCTTGAACTGGGGGCGCACTGAAGCTTTCTTT; cdr3_aa: CASSLNWGRTEAFF
d_call: TRBD2; j_call: TRBJ2-3; v_call: TRBV7-9; clone_size: many; cdr3_nt: TGTGCCAGCAGCACCCGGACTAGCGGGAGCACAGATACGCAGTATTTT; cdr3_aa: CASSTRTSGSTDTQYF
d_call: TRBD2; j_call: TRBJ2-2; v_call: TRBV7-3; clone_size: NA; cdr3_nt: TGTGCCAGCAGCTCCGGACGACTAGCGGGGGTCCCCGGGGAGCTGTTTTTT; cdr3_aa: CASSSGRLAGVPGELFF
d_call: TRBD1; j_call: TRBJ2-6; v_call: TRBV5-5; clone_size: many; cdr3_nt: TGTGCCAGCAGCACAGAACAGGGGGATTACTCTGGGGCCAACGTCCTGACTTTC; cdr3_aa: CASSTEQGDYSGANVLTF
d_call: NA; j_call: TRBJ2-2; v_call: TRBV5-1; clone_size: many; cdr3_nt: TGCGCCAGCAGCTTTCAGGGGAATGAGCCCGGGGAGCTGTTTTTT; cdr3_aa: CASSFQGNEPGELFF
d_call: NA; j_call: TRBJ1-5; v_call: TRBV19; clone_size: many; cdr3_nt: TGTGCCAGTAGTATAAACCTTTATAGCAATCAGCCCCAGCATTTT; cdr3_aa: CASSINLYSNQPQHF
d_call: NA; j_call: TRBJ2-3; v_call: TRBV3-1; clone_size: NA; cdr3_nt: TGTGCCAGCAGCCAGGAAGTCGCTACGCAGTATTTT; cdr3_aa: CASSQEVATQYF
d_call: NA; j_call: TRBJ1-6; v_call: TRBV30; clone_size: medium-sized; cdr3_nt: TGTGCCTGGAGTGCCGAGATGAGCTCCTATAATTCACCCCTCCACTTT; cdr3_aa: CAWSAEMSSYNSPLHF
d_call: NA; j_call: TRBJ2-1; v_call: TRBV12-3/TRBV12-4; clone_size: NA; cdr3_nt: TGTGCCAGCAGCCAAGGAGGACCGAACCAACGCGGGGAGCAGTTCTTC; cdr3_aa: CASSQGGPNQRGEQFF
d_call: NA; j_call: TRBJ2-1; v_call: TRBV7-8; clone_size: few; cdr3_nt: TGTGCCAGCAGCTTAGGGGGGGCAGGGAGGGACAATGAGCAGTTCTTC; cdr3_aa: CASSLGGAGRDNEQFF
d_call: NA; j_call: TRBJ2-3; v_call: TRBV27; clone_size: many; cdr3_nt: TGTGCCAGCAGTTTATGGGCGCGGCAGGCAGATACGCAGTATTTT; cdr3_aa: CASSLWARQADTQYF
d_call: TRBD1; j_call: TRBJ1-6; v_call: TRBV14; clone_size: many; cdr3_nt: TGTGCCAGCAGCCGGACAGGGCTGAGTGGGTCACCCCTCCACTTT; cdr3_aa: CASSRTGLSGSPLHF
d_call: NA; j_call: TRBJ2-5; v_call: TRBV5-1; clone_size: many; cdr3_nt: TGCGCCAGCAGCCGTCAATGGACATTCCGCGGAGAGACCCAGTACTTC; cdr3_aa: CASSRQWTFRGETQYF
d_call: NA; j_call: TRBJ2-3; v_call: TRBV12-5; clone_size: medium-sized; cdr3_nt: TGTGCTAGTGGTTTGTGGGGGCCGAGCACAGATACGCAGTATTTT; cdr3_aa: CASGLWGPSTDTQYF
d_call: NA; j_call: TRBJ2-2; v_call: TRBV7-3; clone_size: many; cdr3_nt: TGTGCCAGCAGCCCCCAGGTTCCCGGGGAGCTGTTTTTT; cdr3_aa: CASSPQVPGELFF
d_call: TRBD1; j_call: TRBJ2-2; v_call: TRBV7-8; clone_size: medium-sized; cdr3_nt: TGTGCCAGCAGCAAGACACAGGGGACCGGGGAGCTGTTTTTT; cdr3_aa: CASSKTQGTGELFF
d_call: NA; j_call: TRBJ1-5; v_call: TRBV20-1; clone_size: medium-sized; cdr3_nt: TGCAGTGCTAGATTTTCAGGGAATCAGCCCCAGCATTTT; cdr3_aa: CSARFSGNQPQHF
d_call: NA; j_call: TRBJ2-4; v_call: TRBV10-3; clone_size: NA; cdr3_nt: TGTGCCACCGAGGGGGTAGGCAAAAACATTCAGTACTTC; cdr3_aa: CATEGVGKNIQYF
d_call: NA; j_call: TRBJ1-3; v_call: TRBV6-2/TRBV6-3; clone_size: many; cdr3_nt: TGTGCCAGCAGCCACACTGGAAACACCATATATTTT; cdr3_aa: CASSHTGNTIYF
d_call: NA; j_call: TRBJ2-3; v_call: TRBV7-8; clone_size: many; cdr3_nt: TGTGCCAGCAGCTTAGTAGGTGGGGGGATAAGCACAGATACGCAGTATTTT; cdr3_aa: CASSLVGGGISTDTQYF
d_call: NA; j_call: TRBJ1-2; v_call: TRBV25-1; clone_size: many; cdr3_nt: TGTGCCAGCCTCTTAAGAGACATTCCCCAAGGCGATGGCTACACCTTC; cdr3_aa: CASLLRDIPQGDGYTF
d_call: TRBD1; j_call: TRBJ2-3; v_call: TRBV25-1; clone_size: many; cdr3_nt: TGTGCCAGCAGCCGGGACAGTTTCCCAGATACGCAGTATTTT; cdr3_aa: CASSRDSFPDTQYF
d_call: TRBD1; j_call: TRBJ2-7; v_call: TRBV19; clone_size: many; cdr3_nt: TGTGCCAGTACCCCGACGACAGGGAAACGCCAGCAGTACTTC; cdr3_aa: CASTPTTGKRQQYF
d_call: TRBD2; j_call: TRBJ2-7; v_call: TRBV5-4; clone_size: many; cdr3_nt: TGTGCCAGCAGCCCTGGGACTAGCGGGAGCCGGGGGGAGCAGTACTTC; cdr3_aa: CASSPGTSGSRGEQYF
d_call: NA; j_call: TRBJ1-1; v_call: TRBV30; clone_size: medium-sized; cdr3_nt: TGTGCCTGGAGTGACGGATACACTGAAGCTTTCTTT; cdr3_aa: CAWSDGYTEAFF
d_call: NA; j_call: TRBJ2-1; v_call: TRBV7-6; clone_size: many; cdr3_nt: TGTGCCAGCAGCTTCGGGACATCCTACAATGAGCAGTTCTTC; cdr3_aa: CASSFGTSYNEQFF